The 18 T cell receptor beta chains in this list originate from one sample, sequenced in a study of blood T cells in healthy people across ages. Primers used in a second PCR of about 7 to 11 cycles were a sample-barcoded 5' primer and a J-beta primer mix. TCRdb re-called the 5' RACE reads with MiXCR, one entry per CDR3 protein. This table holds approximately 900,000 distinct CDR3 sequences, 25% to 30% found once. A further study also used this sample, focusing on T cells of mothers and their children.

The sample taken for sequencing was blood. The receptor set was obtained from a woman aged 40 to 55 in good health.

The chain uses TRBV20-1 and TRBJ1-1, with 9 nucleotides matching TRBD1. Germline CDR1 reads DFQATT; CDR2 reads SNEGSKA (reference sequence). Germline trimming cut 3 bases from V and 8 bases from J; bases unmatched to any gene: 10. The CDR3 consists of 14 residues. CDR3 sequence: CSARPGQGSMEAFF. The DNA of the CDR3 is TGCAGTGCTAGGCCGGGACAGGGCTCGATGGAAGCTTTCTTT.

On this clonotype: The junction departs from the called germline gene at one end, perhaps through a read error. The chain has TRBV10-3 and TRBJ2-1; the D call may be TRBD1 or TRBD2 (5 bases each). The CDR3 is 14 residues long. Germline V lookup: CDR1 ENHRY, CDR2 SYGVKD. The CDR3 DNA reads TGTGCCACCAGTGAGAGGGGCGAGTACAAAGAGCAGTTCTTC. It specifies CATSERGEYKEQFF.

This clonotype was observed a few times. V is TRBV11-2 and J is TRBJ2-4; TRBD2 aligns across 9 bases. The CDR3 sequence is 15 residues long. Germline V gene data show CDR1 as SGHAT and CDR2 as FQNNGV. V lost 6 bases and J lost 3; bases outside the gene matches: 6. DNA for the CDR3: TGTGCCAGCAGGCGCGGGGGGGCAGGCAAAAACATTCAGTACTTC. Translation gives CASRRGGAGKNIQYF.

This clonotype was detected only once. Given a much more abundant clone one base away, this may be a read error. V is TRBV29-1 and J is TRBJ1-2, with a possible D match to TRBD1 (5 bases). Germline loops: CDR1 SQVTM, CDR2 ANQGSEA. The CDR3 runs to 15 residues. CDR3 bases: TGCAGCGCCGCCTTTCAGGGTAAAGCTAACTATGACTACACCTTC. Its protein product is CSAAFQGKANYDYTF.

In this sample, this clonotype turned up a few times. CDR3 loop: CASSTMSGGSNQPQHF. The DNA of the CDR3 is TGTGCCAGTAGCACAATGTCAGGGGGTTCCAATCAGCCCCAGCATTTT. The chain joins TRBV19 to TRBJ1-5, with 7 nucleotides matching TRBD1. The CDR3 contains 16 residues. Losses at the gene ends were 6 bases for V and 3 bases for J; bases not matched to a gene: 11. Germline lookup yields CDR1 LNHDA and CDR2 SQIVND (reference sequence).

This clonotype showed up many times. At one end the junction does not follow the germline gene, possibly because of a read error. CDR3 in amino acids: CASSSGLNYEQYF. The CDR3, as DNA: TGTGCCAGCAGCTCGGGACTGAACTACGAGCAGTACTTC. The rearrangement uses TRBV5-1 and TRBJ2-7; D might be TRBD2 (6 bases). The CDR3 totals 13 residues. Germline V CDR1 and CDR2: SGHRS, YFSETQ.

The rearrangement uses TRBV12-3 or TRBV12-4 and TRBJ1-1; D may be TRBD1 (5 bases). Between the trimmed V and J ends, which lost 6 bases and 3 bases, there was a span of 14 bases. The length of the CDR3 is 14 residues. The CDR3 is CASSRWGGDTEAFF. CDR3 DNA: TGTGCCAGCAGCCGATGGGGGGGAGACACTGAAGCTTTCTTT.

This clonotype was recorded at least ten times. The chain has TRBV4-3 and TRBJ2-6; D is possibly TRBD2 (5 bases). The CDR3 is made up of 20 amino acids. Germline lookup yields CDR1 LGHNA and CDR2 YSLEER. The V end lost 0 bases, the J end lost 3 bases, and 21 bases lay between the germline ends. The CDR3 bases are TGCGCCAGCAGCCAAGATTGGGAGTGGCCCAGCCGACGTGGGGCCAACGTCCTGACTTTC. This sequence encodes CASSQDWEWPSRRGANVLTF.

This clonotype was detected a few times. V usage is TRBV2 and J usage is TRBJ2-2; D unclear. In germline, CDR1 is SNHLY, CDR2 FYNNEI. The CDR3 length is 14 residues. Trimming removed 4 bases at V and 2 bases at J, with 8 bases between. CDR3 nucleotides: TGTGCCAGCAGTGCTTTTAGAAACACCGGGGAGCTGTTTTTT. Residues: CASSAFRNTGELFF.

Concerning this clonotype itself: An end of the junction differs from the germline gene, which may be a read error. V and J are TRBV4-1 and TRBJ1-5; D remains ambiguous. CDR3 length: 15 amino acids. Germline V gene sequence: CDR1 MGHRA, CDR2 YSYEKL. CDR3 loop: CASSQVVIGNRPQHF. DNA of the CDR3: TGCGCCAGCAGCCAAGTGGTTATAGGCAATCGGCCCCAGCATTTT.

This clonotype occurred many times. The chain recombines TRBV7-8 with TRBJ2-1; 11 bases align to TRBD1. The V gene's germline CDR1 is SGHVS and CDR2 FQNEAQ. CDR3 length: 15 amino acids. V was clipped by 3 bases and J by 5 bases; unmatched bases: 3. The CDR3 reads CASSFWDRGNNEQFF. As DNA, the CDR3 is TGTGCCAGCAGCTTTTGGGACAGGGGGAACAATGAGCAGTTCTTC. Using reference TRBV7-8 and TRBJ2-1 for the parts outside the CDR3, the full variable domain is GAGVSQSPRYKVAKRGQDVALRCDPISGHVSLFWYQQALGQGPEFLTYFQNEAQLDKSGLPSDRFFAERPEGSVSTLKIQRTQQEDSAVYLCASSFWDRGNNEQFFGPGTRLTVL.

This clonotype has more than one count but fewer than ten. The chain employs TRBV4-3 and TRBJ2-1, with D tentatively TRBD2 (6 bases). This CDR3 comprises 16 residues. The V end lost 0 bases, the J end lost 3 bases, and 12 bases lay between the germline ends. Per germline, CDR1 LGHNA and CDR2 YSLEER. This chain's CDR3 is CASSQDPGAYYNEQFF. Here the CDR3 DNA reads TGCGCCAGCAGCCAAGATCCGGGAGCCTACTACAATGAGCAGTTCTTC.

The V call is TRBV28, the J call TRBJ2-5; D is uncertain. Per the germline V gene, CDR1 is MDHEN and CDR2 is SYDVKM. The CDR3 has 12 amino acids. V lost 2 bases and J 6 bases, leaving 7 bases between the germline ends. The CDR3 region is CASSLLWKTQYF. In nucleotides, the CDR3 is TGTGCCAGCAGTTTACTCTGGAAGACCCAGTACTTC.

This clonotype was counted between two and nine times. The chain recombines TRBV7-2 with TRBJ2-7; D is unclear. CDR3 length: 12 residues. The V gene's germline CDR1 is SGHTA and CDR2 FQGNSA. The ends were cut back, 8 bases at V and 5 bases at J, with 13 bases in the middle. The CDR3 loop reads CASQRIGNEQYF. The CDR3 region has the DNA TGTGCCAGCCAGAGAATAGGGAACGAGCAGTACTTC. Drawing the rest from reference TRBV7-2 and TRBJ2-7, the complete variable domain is GAGVSQSPSNKVTEKGKDVELRCDPISGHTALYWYRQSLGQGLEFLIYFQGNSAPDKSGLPSDRFSAERTGGSVSTLTIQRTQQEDSAVYLCASQRIGNEQYFGPGTRLTVT.

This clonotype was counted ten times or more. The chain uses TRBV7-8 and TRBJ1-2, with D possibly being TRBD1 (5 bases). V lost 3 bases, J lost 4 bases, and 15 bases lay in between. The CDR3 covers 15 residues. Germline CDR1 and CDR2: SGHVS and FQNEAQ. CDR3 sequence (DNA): TGTGCCAGCAGCTTTATGCAGGGCGGCCCCTATGGCTACACCTTC. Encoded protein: CASSFMQGGPYGYTF.

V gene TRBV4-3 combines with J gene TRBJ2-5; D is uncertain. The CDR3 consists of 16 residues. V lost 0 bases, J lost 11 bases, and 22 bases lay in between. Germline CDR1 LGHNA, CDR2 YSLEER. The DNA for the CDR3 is TGCGCCAGCAGCCAAGATCCAACACAACGGAACAATGAGCAGTACTTC. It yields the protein CASSQDPTQRNNEQYF.

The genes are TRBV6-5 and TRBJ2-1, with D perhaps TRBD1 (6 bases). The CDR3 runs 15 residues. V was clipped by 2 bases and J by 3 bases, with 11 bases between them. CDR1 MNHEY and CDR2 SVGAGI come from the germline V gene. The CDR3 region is CASSYVQGFYNEQFF. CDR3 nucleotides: TGTGCCAGCAGTTACGTGCAGGGGTTCTACAATGAGCAGTTCTTC.

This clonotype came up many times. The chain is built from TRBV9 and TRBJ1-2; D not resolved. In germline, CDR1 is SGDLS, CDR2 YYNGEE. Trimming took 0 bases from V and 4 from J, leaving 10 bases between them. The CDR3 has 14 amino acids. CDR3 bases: TGTGCCAGCAGCGTAGGATCACTTAGCTATGGCTACACCTTC. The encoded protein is CASSVGSLSYGYTF.